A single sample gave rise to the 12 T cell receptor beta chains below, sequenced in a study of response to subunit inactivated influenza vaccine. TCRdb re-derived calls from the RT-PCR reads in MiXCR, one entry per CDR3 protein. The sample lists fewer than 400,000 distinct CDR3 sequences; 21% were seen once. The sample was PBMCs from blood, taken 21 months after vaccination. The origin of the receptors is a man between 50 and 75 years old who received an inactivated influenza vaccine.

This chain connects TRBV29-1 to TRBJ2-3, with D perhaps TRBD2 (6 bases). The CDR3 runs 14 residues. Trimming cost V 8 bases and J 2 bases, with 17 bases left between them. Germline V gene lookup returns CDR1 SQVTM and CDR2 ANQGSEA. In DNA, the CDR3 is TGCAGCATAACGGGGAGGTCTGCCACAGATACGCAGTATTTT. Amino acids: CSITGRSATDTQYF.

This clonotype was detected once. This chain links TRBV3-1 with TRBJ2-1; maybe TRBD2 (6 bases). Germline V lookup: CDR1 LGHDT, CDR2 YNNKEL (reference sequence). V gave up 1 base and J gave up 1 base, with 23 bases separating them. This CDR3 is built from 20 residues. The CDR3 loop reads CASSQVFWSVAGRSYNEQFF. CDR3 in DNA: TGTGCCAGCAGCCAAGTCTTTTGGTCGGTCGCGGGAAGATCCTACAATGAGCAGTTCTTC.

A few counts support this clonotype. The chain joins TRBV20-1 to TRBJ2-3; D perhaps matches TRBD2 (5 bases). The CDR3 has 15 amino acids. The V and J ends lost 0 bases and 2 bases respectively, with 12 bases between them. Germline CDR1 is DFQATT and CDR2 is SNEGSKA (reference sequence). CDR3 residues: CSARDPKRNTDTQYF. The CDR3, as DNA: TGCAGTGCTAGAGATCCCAAGCGGAACACAGATACGCAGTATTTT.

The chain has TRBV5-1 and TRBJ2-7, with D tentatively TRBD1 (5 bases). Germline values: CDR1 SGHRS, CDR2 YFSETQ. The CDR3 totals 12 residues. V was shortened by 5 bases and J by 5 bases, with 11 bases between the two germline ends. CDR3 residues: CASRTVENEQYF. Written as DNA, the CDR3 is TGCGCCAGCAGGACAGTCGAAAACGAGCAGTACTTC.

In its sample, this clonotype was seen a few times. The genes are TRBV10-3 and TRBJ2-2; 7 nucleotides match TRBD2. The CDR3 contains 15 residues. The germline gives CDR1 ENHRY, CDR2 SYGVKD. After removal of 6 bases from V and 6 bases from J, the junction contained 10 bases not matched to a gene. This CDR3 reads CAISARSAGAGELFF. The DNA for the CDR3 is TGTGCCATCAGCGCCCGATCTGCGGGAGCCGGGGAGCTGTTTTTT.

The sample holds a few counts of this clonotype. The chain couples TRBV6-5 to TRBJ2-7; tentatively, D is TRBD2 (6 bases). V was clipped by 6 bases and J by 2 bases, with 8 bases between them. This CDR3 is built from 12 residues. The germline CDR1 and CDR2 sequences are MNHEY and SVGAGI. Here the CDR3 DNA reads TGTGCCAGCAGGGAGGGAGCCTACGAGCAGTACTTC. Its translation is CASREGAYEQYF.

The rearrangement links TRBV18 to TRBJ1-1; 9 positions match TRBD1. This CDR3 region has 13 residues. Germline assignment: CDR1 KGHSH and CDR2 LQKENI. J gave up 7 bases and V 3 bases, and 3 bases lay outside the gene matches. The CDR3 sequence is CASSPGQGIEAFF. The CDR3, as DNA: TGTGCCAGCTCACCTGGACAGGGGATTGAAGCTTTCTTT.

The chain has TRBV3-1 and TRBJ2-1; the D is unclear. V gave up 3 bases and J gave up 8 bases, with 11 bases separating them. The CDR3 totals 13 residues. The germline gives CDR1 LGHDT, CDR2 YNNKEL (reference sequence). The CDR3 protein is CASSHHKGDEQFF. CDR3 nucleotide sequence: TGTGCCAGCAGCCACCATAAGGGCGATGAGCAGTTCTTC.

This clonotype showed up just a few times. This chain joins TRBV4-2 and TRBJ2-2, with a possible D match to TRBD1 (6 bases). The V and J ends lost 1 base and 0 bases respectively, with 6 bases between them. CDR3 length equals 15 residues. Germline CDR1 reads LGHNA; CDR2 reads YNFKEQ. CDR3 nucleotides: TGTGCCAGCAGCCAAGCAGGGGCGAACACCGGGGAGCTGTTTTTT. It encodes CASSQAGANTGELFF.

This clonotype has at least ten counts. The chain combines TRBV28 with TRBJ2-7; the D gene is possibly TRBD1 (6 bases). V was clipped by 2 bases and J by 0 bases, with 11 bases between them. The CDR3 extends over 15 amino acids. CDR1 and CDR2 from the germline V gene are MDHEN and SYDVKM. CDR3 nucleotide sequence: TGTGCCAGCAGTTTAGAGACAGGACACTCCTACGAGCAGTACTTC. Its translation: CASSLETGHSYEQYF.

CDR3 DNA sequence: TGTGCCAGCAGTTACTCGATATCTAGCGGAGAAAAAAACATTCAGTACTTC. Protein sequence: CASSYSISSGEKNIQYF. The J gene is TRBJ2-4, the V gene TRBV6-2 or TRBV6-3, with TRBD2 matching over 7 bases. Germline CDR1 and CDR2: MNHEY and SVGEGT. This CDR3 contains 17 residues. V lost 0 bases to trimming and J lost 4 bases; unmatched junction nucleotides: 9.

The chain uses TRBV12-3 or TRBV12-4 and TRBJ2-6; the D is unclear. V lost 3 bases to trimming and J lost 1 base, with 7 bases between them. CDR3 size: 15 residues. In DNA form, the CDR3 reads TGTGCCAGCAGTTTTGCTGAGTCTGGGGCCAACGTCCTGACTTTC. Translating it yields CASSFAESGANVLTF.